The present T cell receptor beta chain was sequenced within a study of blood T cell repertoires in COVID-19. The assay was immunoSEQ multiplex PCR, and TCRdb's table has in-frame clones only and misses some. The table includes approximately 200,000 clones, 81% detected once. The CDR3 consists of 16 residues. CDR1 is SGHNT, CDR2 YENEEA, per germline. Trimming cost V 0 bases and J 5 bases, with 15 bases left between them. Seattle's cohort entered during active infection and was followed longitudinally. The sequence was obtained from a woman of 80 years or more with COVID-19, enrolled during active disease. The sample comprised peripheral blood. The chain couples TRBV11-3 to TRBJ2-3; maybe TRBD2 (5 bases). In DNA form, the CDR3 reads TGTGCCAGCAGCTTAGATTCGGCTACCGAGGGAGATACGCAGTATTTT. Translated, it gives CASSLDSATEGDTQYF.